This entry describes one TCR beta chain. The antigen remains undetermined. This specimen comes from a study of cytomegalovirus exposure and HLA in healthy donors. Researchers ran the PCR with 60 Vbeta and 13 Jbeta primers. Clones were sequenced by immunoSEQ multiplex PCR, and TCRdb holds only the in-frame ones, with some missing. The sample records 97,000 or so clones, over 65% being singletons. Germline V gene data show CDR1 as SGDLS and CDR2 as YYNGEE. The length of the CDR3 is 14 residues. The V end lost 3 bases, the J end lost 3 bases, and 11 bases lay between the germline ends. Study results and caveats: Both high specificity and high sensitivity reportedly marked the classifier's diagnosis of cytomegalovirus status. Later on, an analysis showed TCR association rates differing by HLA locus, with DRB1 the most and HLA-C the fewest. A later analysis showed that HLA-associated TCR beta chains had undergone more clonal expansion than equally common others.

This rearrangement joins TRBV9 to TRBJ2-3; TRBD2 is a possible D gene (6 bases). The sequence was collected from a man between 40 and 49 years old in good health and CMV-seronegative. Sequenced: PBMCs. The CDR3 sequence: CASSGDLATDTQYF. CDR3 in DNA: TGTGCCAGCAGCGGAGACCTAGCGACAGATACGCAGTATTTT. The full variable domain, rest sourced from reference TRBV9 and TRBJ2-3, is DSGVTQTPKHLITATGQRVTLRCSPRSGDLSVYWYQQSLDQGLQFLIQYYNGEERAKGNILERFSAQQFPDLHSELNLSSLELGDSALYFCASSGDLATDTQYFGPGTRLTVL.